This T cell receptor (beta chain) comes out of a study of lymphopenia after photon versus proton radiotherapy. Study-wide findings and caveats: Authors raise, but do not show, better survival with proton therapy.

A remark on this clone: What it binds is unknown.

Sequenced by immunoSEQ multiplex PCR; TCRdb stores in-frame clones only, minus some. The sample gives some 70,000 clones, over 70% of which show up once; 10% to 12% is in the top ten. Between the trimmed V and J ends, which lost 10 bases and 3 bases, there was a span of 21 bases. This CDR3 is 15 amino acids long. The germline gives CDR1 SNHLY, CDR2 FYNNEI. Sequenced material: peripheral blood, taken from a patient treated with proton-based radiotherapy. This TCR derives from a man older than 75 with esophageal cancer. The chain couples TRBV2 to TRBJ2-5; a possible D gene is TRBD2 (5 bases). The CDR3 DNA reads as TGTGCCAACTCTGGAGTAGCGCCCGAGGAAGAGACCCAGTACTTC. As protein: CANSGVAPEEETQYF.